Described below is a single T cell receptor (beta chain) sequence and its context. The data are from a study of blood T cell repertoires in COVID-19. About the research overall: Some COVID-19 samples were acute and others convalescent; all came from the United States, Italy and Spain. From T cells, B-cell-depleted T cells, or PBMCs came the material, which was cDNA or gDNA.

The CDR3 is 13 amino acids. Germline V gene sequence: CDR1 KGHSH, CDR2 LQKENI. Trimming pared 6 bases from V and 5 bases from J, leaving 13 bases between. Authors' methods: The assay estimated nucleated cells by amplifying reference gene primers. Generated by immunoSEQ multiplex PCR, the TCRdb table keeps only in-frame clones and is missing some. Clone size and V and J calls were adopted from that table, with D and trimming inferred from the DNA. The table lists some 320,000 clones, 85% of them singletons. Sequencing used peripheral blood. The V call is TRBV18, the J call TRBJ1-2; TRBD1 is a possible D gene (5 bases). This sequence was found in a human donor in a cohort sampled during active COVID-19. CDR3 nucleotide sequence: TGTGCCAGCTCCCCAGAGCGACAGTATGGCTACACCTTC. Protein product: CASSPERQYGYTF.